The subject of this entry is one T cell receptor (beta chain). TCRdb's copy holds only in-frame clones and misses some; the assay was immunoSEQ multiplex PCR. The repertoire includes around 280,000 clones, roughly 86% of them detected once, and around 11% sits in the top ten. The data stem from a study of blood T cell repertoires in COVID-19. Overall study: Whether acute or convalescent, the COVID-19 samples came from the United States, Italy and Spain.

CDR1 is SGHTA and CDR2 is FQGTGA in the germline V gene. J was trimmed by 8 bases and V by 2 bases; bases with no gene match: 7. CDR3 size: 14 residues. Sample: peripheral blood. This chain links TRBV7-3 with TRBJ1-2, with 8 bases that match TRBD1. The origin of this receptor is a woman younger than 45 with COVID-19, enrolled during active disease. CDR3: CASSLDRGSRGYTF. CDR3 DNA: TGTGCCAGCAGCTTAGACAGGGGATCTCGCGGCTACACCTTC. Filled out from reference TRBV7-3 and TRBJ1-2, the complete variable domain reads GAGVSQTPSNKVTEKGKYVELRCDPISGHTALYWYRQSLGQGPEFLIYFQGTGAADDSGLPNDRFFAVRPEGSVSTLKIQRTERGDSAVYLCASSLDRGSRGYTFGSGTRLTVV.